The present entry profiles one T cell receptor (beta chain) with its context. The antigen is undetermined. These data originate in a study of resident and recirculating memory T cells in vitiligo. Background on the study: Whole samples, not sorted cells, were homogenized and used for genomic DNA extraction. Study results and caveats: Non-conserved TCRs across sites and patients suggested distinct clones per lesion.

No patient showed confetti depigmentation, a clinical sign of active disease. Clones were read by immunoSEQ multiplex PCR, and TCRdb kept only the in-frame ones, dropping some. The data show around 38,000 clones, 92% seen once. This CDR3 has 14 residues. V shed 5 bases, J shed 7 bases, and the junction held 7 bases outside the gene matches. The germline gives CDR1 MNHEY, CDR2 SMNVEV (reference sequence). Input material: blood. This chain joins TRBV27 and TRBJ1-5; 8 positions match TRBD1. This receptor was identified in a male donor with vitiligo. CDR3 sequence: CASSPDRGGQPQHF. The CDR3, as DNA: TGTGCCAGCAGTCCCGACAGGGGCGGGCAGCCCCAGCATTTT.